Listed below are T cell receptor beta chains from one sample, sequenced in a study of CD8+ T cells in alopecia areata. The table came from immunoSEQ multiplex PCR; TCRdb's copy has only in-frame clones and leaves some out. This table has approximately 200,000 clones, 60% appearing once. The specimen comprised CD4+ T cells sorted from blood, sampled at week 4, from a patient treated with tofacitinib. These receptors were taken from a human donor with alopecia areata. Each CDR3 is given with its conserved first and last residue. A D gene is named only where the DNA matches it firmly. For some rows the clone size is stated as once, few or many, or as a class when expanded; others skip it.

D: TRBD2; size: .; V: TRBV2; J: TRBJ2-7; DNA: TGTGCCAGCAGTGAGAGACTAGCGGGAACCTACGAGCAGTACTTC; CDR3: CASSERLAGTYEQYF
D: TRBD2; size: .; V: TRBV15; J: TRBJ2-1; DNA: TGTGCCACCAGCAGAGGAATCGCTTATAGCGGGAGCTTTGGCAATGAGCAGTTCTTC; CDR3: CATSRGIAYSGSFGNEQFF
D: TRBD2; size: .; V: TRBV20-1; J: TRBJ2-1; DNA: TGCAGTGCTCTAGGACTAGGCGAGCAGTTCTTC; CDR3: CSALGLGEQFF
D: TRBD2; size: .; V: TRBV5-1; J: TRBJ2-7; DNA: TGCGCCAGCAGCCCGGGGGGGACTAGCGGGGCCTACGAGCAGTACTTC; CDR3: CASSPGGTSGAYEQYF
D: .; size: .; V: TRBV30; J: TRBJ2-3; DNA: TGTGCCTGGAATCTGCTTTACACAGATACGCAGTATTTT; CDR3: CAWNLLYTDTQYF
D: .; size: .; V: TRBV5-1; J: TRBJ2-5; DNA: TGCGCCAGCAGGAGGGAACAAGAGACCCAGTACTTC; CDR3: CASRREQETQYF
D: TRBD2; size: .; V: TRBV5-4; J: TRBJ2-1; DNA: TGTGCCAGCAGCCCGGGGACTAGCGTGAATGAGCAGTTCTTC; CDR3: CASSPGTSVNEQFF
D: TRBD1; size: .; V: TRBV9; J: TRBJ2-7; DNA: TGTGCCAGCAGCGCGAGGACAGGGGATGGCGAGCAGTACTTC; CDR3: CASSARTGDGEQYF
D: TRBD2; size: .; V: TRBV2; J: TRBJ2-1; DNA: TGTGCCAGCAGTCTCAGCGGGAGGGCCGTTGAGCAGTTCTTC; CDR3: CASSLSGRAVEQFF
D: .; size: .; V: TRBV30; J: TRBJ2-1; DNA: TGTGCCTGGAGTGTACTCGGCAATGAGCAGTTCTTC; CDR3: CAWSVLGNEQFF
D: .; size: .; V: TRBV7-2; J: TRBJ2-7; DNA: TGTGCCAGCAGCCCTCAGGGGCTATCCTACGAGCAGTACTTC; CDR3: CASSPQGLSYEQYF
D: .; size: .; V: TRBV29-1; J: TRBJ2-7; DNA: TGCAGCGTTGAAGACCCCGGGCCGCCAGAGTCCTACGAGCAGTACTTC; CDR3: CSVEDPGPPESYEQYF
D: TRBD2; size: few; V: TRBV5-1; J: TRBJ2-5; DNA: TGCGCCAGCAGCTTCGGGACTAGCGGGAGATTGAGCCAAGAGACCCAGTACTTC; CDR3: CASSFGTSGRLSQETQYF
D: TRBD2; size: few; V: TRBV7-9; J: TRBJ2-5; DNA: TGTGCCAGCACCCAACTAGCGGGGAGAGAGACCCAGTACTTC; CDR3: CASTQLAGRETQYF
D: TRBD1; size: .; V: TRBV29-1; J: TRBJ2-2; DNA: TGCAGCGTTGGGGGACAGGGGCCCACCGGGGAGCTGTTTTTT; CDR3: CSVGGQGPTGELFF
D: .; size: few; V: TRBV5-1; J: TRBJ2-1; DNA: TGCGCCAGCAGCTTGGAAAAGGGCTCCTACAATGAGCAGTTCTTC; CDR3: CASSLEKGSYNEQFF
D: .; size: .; V: TRBV18; J: TRBJ1-1; DNA: TGTGCCAGCTCACCGATTCAGGGAGGGACTGAAGCTTTCTTT; CDR3: CASSPIQGGTEAFF
D: .; size: .; V: TRBV2; J: TRBJ2-7; DNA: TGTGCCAGCGCTGTGGGTATCCTTACGTCGGAGTACTTC; CDR3: CASAVGILTSEYF
D: .; size: .; V: TRBV11-2; J: TRBJ1-1; DNA: TGTGCCAGCACCAGAACCGCACGGACGGCTGAAGCTTTCTTT; CDR3: CASTRTARTAEAFF
D: TRBD1; size: .; V: TRBV5-1; J: TRBJ2-3; DNA: TGCGCCAGCAGCAGGACAGGTTTATTGGCAGATACGCAGTATTTT; CDR3: CASSRTGLLADTQYF
D: TRBD1; size: many; V: TRBV2; J: TRBJ1-5; DNA: TGTGCCAGCGACAGGGAAAGCAATCAGCCCCAGCATTTT; CDR3: CASDRESNQPQHF
D: TRBD1; size: .; V: TRBV10-3; J: TRBJ1-2; DNA: TGTGCCATCAGCGTCCCGGGACAGGGTTCCGCTAACTATGGCTACACCTTC; CDR3: CAISVPGQGSANYGYTF
D: .; size: few; V: TRBV14; J: TRBJ2-7; DNA: TGTGCCAGCAGCCAAGAGGGACCGTACGAGCAGTACTTC; CDR3: CASSQEGPYEQYF